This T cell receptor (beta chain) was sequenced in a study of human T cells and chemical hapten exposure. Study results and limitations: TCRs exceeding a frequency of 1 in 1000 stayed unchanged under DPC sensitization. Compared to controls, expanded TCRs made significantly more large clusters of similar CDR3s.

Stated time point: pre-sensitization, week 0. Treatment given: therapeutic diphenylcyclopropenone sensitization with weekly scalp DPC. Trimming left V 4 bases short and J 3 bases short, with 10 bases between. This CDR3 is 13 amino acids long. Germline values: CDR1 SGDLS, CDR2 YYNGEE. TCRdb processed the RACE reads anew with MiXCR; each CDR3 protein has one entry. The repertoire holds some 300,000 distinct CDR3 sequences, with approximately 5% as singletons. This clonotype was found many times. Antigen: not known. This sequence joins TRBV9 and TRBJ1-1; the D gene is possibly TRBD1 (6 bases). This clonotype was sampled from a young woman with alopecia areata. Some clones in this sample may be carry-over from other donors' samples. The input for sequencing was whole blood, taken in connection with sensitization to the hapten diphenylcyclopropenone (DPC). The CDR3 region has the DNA TGTGCCAGCAGCACTGGACAGTACACTGAAGCTTTCTTT. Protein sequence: CASSTGQYTEAFF.